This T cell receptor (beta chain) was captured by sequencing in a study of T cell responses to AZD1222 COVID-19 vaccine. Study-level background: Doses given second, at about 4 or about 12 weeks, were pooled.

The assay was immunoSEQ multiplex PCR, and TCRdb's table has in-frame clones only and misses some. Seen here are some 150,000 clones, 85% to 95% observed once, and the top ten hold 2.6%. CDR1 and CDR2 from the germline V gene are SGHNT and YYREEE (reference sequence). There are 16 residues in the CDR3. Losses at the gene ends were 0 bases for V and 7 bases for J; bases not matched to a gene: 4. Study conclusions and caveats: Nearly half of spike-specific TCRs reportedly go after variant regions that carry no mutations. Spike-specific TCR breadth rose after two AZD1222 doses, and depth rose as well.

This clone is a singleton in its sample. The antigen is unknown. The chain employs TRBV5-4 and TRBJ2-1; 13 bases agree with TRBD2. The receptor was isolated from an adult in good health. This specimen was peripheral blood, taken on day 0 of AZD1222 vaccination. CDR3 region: CASSLALTSGRNEQFF. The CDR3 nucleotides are TGTGCCAGCAGCTTGGCCTTGACTAGCGGGAGGAATGAGCAGTTCTTC.